What follows describes a single T cell receptor beta chain. This entry belongs to a study of T cell changes during pregnancy in multiple sclerosis. Profiling relied on immunoSEQ multiplex PCR, and the TCRdb table lists in-frame clones only, not all of them. The table shows roughly 47,000 clones, with roughly 94% occurring only once. The germline gives CDR1 SGHRS, CDR2 YFSETQ. The CDR3 loop spans 17 amino acids. Trimming left V 0 bases short and J 0 bases short, with 15 bases between. The genes are TRBV5-1 and TRBJ1-2; TRBD1 might be the D (5 bases). The receptor was derived from a female donor with multiple sclerosis, enrolled in a pregnancy study. Sequencing was performed on CD8+ T cells from peripheral blood mononuclear cells, taken before pregnancy. As DNA, the CDR3 is TGCGCCAGCAGCTTGGAGGCACGACAGAGGCCTAACTATGGCTACACCTTC. Amino acid sequence: CASSLEARQRPNYGYTF.